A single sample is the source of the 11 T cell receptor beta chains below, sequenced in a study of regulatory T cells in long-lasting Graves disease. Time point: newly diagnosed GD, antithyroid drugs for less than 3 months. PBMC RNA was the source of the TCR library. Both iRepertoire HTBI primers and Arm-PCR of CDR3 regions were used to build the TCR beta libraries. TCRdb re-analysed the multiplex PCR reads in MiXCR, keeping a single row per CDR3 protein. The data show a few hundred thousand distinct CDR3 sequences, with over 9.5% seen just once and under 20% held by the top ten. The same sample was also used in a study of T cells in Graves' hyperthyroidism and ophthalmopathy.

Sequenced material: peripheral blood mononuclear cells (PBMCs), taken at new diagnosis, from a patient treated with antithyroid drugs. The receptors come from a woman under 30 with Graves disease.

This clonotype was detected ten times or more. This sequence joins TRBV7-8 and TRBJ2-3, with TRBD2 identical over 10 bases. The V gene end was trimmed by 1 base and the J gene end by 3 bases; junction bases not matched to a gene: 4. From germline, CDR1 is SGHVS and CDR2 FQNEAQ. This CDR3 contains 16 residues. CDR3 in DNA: TGTGCCAGCAGCTTAGTGAGTAGCGGGAGGACAGATACGCAGTATTTT. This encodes CASSLVSSGRTDTQYF.

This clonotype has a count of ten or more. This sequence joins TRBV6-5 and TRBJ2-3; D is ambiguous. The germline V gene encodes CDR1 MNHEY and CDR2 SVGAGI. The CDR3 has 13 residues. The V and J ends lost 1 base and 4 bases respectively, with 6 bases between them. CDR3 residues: CASSYFVADTQYF. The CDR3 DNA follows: TGTGCCAGCAGTTACTTCGTGGCAGATACGCAGTATTTT.

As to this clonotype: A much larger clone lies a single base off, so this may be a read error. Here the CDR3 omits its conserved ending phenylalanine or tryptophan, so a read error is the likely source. The CDR3 region has the DNA TGTGCCAGCTCACCTCCAGGCGGGAGAAACAATGAGCAGTTCATC. It encodes CASSPPGGRNNEQFI. The V gene is TRBV18, the J gene TRBJ2-1; TRBD2 agrees at 7 bases. The V gene's germline CDR1 is KGHSH and CDR2 LQKENI. The V and J ends lost 3 bases and 5 bases, in that order; junction bases with no gene match: 7. This CDR3 comprises 15 residues.

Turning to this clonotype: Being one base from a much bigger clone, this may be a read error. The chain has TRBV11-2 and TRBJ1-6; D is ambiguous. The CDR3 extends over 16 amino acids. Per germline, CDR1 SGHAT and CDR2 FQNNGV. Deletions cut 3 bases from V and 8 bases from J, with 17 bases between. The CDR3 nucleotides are TGTGCCAGCAGCTTTAGTTCAACCGAACTCCATTCACCCCTCCACTTT. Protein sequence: CASSFSSTELHSPLHF. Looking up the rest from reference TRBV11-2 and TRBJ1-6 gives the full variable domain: EAGVAQSPRYKIIEKRQSVAFWCNPISGHATLYWYQQILGQGPKLLIQFQNNGVVDDSQLPKDRFSAERLKGVDSTLKIQPAKLEDSAVYLCASSFSSTELHSPLHFGNGTRLTVT.

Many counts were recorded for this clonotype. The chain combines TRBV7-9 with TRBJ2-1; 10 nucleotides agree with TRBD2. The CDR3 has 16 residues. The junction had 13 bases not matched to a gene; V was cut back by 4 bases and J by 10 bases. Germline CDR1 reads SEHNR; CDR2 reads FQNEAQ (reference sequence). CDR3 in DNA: TGTGCCAGCAGCTCCTACGGACTAGCGGTCACAGGGGAGCAGTTCTTC. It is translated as CASSSYGLAVTGEQFF.

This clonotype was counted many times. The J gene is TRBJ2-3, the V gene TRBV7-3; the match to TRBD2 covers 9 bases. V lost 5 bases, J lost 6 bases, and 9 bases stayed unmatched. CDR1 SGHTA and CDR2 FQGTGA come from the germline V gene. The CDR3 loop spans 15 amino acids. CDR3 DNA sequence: TGTGCCAGCAGCGACCCGACTAGCGGCATCGATACGCAGTATTTT. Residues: CASSDPTSGIDTQYF. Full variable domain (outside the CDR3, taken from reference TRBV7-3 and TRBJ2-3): GAGVSQTPSNKVTEKGKYVELRCDPISGHTALYWYRQSLGQGPEFLIYFQGTGAADDSGLPNDRFFAVRPEGSVSTLKIQRTERGDSAVYLCASSDPTSGIDTQYFGPGTRLTVL.

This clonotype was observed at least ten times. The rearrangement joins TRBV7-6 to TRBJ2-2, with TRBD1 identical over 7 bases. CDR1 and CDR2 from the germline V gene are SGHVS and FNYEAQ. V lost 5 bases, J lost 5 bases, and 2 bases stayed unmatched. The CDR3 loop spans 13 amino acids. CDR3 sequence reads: CASSRGQTGELFF. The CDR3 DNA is TGTGCCAGCAGCCGGGGACAGACCGGGGAGCTGTTTTTT.

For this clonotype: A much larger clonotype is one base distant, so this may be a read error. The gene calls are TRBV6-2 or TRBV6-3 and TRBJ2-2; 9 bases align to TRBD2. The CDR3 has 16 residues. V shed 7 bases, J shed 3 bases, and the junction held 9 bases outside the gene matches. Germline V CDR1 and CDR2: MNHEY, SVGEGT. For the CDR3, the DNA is TGTGCCAGCAATAGAGTAGCGGGGGTCTACACCGGGGAGCTGTTTTTT. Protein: CASNRVAGVYTGELFF.

The CDR3 region is CASSLGLAPGSTDTQYF. CDR3 nucleotide sequence: TGCGCCAGCAGCTTGGGCCTAGCCCCGGGTAGCACAGATACGCAGTATTTT. The chain links TRBV5-1 to TRBJ2-3; a weak D match, TRBD2 (5 bases). The V gene's germline CDR1 is SGHRS and CDR2 YFSETQ. The V gene lost 0 bases and the J gene lost 0 bases, with 14 bases spanning the gap. There are 17 residues in the CDR3.

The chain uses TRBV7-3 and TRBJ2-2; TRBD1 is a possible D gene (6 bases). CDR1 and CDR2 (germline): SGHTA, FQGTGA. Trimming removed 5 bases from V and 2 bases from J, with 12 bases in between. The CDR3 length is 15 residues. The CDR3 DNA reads TGTGCCAGCAGCCCCGACAGGATCAACACCGGGGAGCTGTTTTTT. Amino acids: CASSPDRINTGELFF.

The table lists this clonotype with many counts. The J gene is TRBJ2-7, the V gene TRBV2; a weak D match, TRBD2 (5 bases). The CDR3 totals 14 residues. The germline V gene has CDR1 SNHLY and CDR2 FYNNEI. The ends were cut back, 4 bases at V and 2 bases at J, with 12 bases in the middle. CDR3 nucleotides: TGTGCCAGCAGTGGGCGGGCAGATACCTACGAGCAGTACTTC. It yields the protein CASSGRADTYEQYF.